The 21 T cell receptor beta chains presented below share a single source sample, sequenced in a study of neurological immune-mediated disorders. MiXCR was run by TCRdb on the 5' RACE reads, yielding one entry per CDR3 protein. Of around 130,000 distinct CDR3 sequences detected, about 3.2% appear once; the ten largest clones hold over 1%. Sequenced material: PBMCs. The receptors stem from a woman in her 30s with multiple sclerosis.

On this clonotype: This could be a read error, since a much larger clone is one nucleotide away. The chain recombines TRBV12-3 or TRBV12-4 with TRBJ1-1; possible D gene TRBD1, 5 bases. The CDR3 is made up of 12 amino acids. The CDR3 bases are TGTGACAGCAGTTTAGTAAGGGGACGAGCTTTCTTT. It yields the protein CDSSLVRGRAFF.

This clonotype occurred a few times. The rearrangement joins TRBV4-3 to TRBJ2-7; the D is unclear. V was cut by 6 bases and J by 5 bases, with 14 bases left in between. This CDR3 comprises 13 residues. Per the germline V gene, CDR1 is LGHNA and CDR2 is YSLEER. The CDR3 bases are TGCGCCAGCAGGGATCTGACACGGGACGAGCAGTACTTC. This gives the protein CASRDLTRDEQYF.

Ten or more counts support this clonotype. V is TRBV9 and J is TRBJ1-1; maybe TRBD1 (6 bases). V was pared by 0 bases and J by 1 base, with 10 bases between. Germline loops: CDR1 SGDLS, CDR2 YYNGEE. The CDR3 loop spans 15 amino acids. CDR3: CASSVVRGANTEAFF. Here the CDR3 DNA reads TGTGCCAGCAGCGTAGTTCGGGGGGCGAACACTGAAGCTTTCTTT.

There are many counts of this clonotype. The rearrangement uses TRBV5-5 and TRBJ2-7; 11 nucleotides agree with TRBD2. This CDR3 is built from 20 residues. Trimming at V came to 3 bases and at J to 6 bases, leaving 23 bases not matched to a gene. The germline CDR1 and CDR2 sequences are SGHKS and YYEKEE (reference sequence). CDR3: CASSWTRASGRSLGAIEQYF. The CDR3 nucleotides are TGTGCCAGCAGCTGGACCAGGGCTAGCGGGAGGTCTCTGGGGGCGATCGAGCAGTACTTC.

This clonotype has a count of ten or more. V gene TRBV7-9 combines with J gene TRBJ2-7; 9 bases are a match to TRBD2. CDR1 is SEHNR, CDR2 FQNEAQ, per germline (reference sequence). Losses at the gene ends were 3 bases for V and 3 bases for J; bases not matched to a gene: 6. This CDR3 has 15 residues. The CDR3 nucleotides read TGTGCCAGCAGCTTTAGCGGGAGTGTGAGCTACGAGCAGTACTTC. As protein: CASSFSGSVSYEQYF.

This clonotype was counted ten times or more. The genes are TRBV7-8 and TRBJ2-5; 10 bases are shared with TRBD2. This CDR3 is 15 amino acids long. From germline, CDR1 is SGHVS and CDR2 FQNEAQ. With 0 bases clipped from V and 4 bases from J, the junction kept 2 bases outside the gene matches. CDR3 amino acids: CASSLALAGVETQYF. The CDR3 DNA reads as TGTGCCAGCAGCTTAGCCCTAGCGGGAGTAGAGACCCAGTACTTC.

This clonotype was observed at least ten times. The chain uses TRBV20-1 and TRBJ2-7; D is perhaps TRBD1 (6 bases). The length of the CDR3 is 13 residues. V gave up 3 bases and J gave up 7 bases, with 16 bases separating them. Germline V CDR1 and CDR2: DFQATT, SNEGSKA (reference sequence). The DNA for the CDR3 is TGCAGTGCTAGGTTGGCAGGGGCCGGGGAGCAGTACTTC. Amino acid sequence: CSARLAGAGEQYF.

This clonotype was found many times. The rearrangement uses TRBV5-1 and TRBJ2-1, with unresolved D. Trimming left V 4 bases short and J 2 bases short, with 7 bases between. The CDR3 sequence is 13 residues long. Germline CDR1 SGHRS, CDR2 YFSETQ. The CDR3 protein is CASSPVPYNEQFF. Written as DNA, the CDR3 is TGCGCCAGCAGCCCAGTTCCCTACAATGAGCAGTTCTTC.

This clonotype was detected ten times or more. The chain uses TRBV19 and TRBJ2-2, with unresolved D. Germline-derived CDR1 and CDR2 are LNHDA and SQIVND (reference sequence). V lost 5 bases and J 0 bases, leaving 13 bases between the germline ends. This CDR3 spans 16 amino acids. DNA for the CDR3: TGTGCCAGTAGTCCTTACAGCCCACCGAACACCGGGGAGCTGTTTTTT. It yields the protein CASSPYSPPNTGELFF.

In its sample, this clonotype was seen many times. The rearrangement joins TRBV6-2 or TRBV6-3 to TRBJ1-5, with TRBD1 as a possible D gene (5 bases). There are 19 residues in the CDR3. V lost 4 bases and J lost 2, with 24 bases in between. Germline V gene lookup returns CDR1 MNHEY and CDR2 SVGEGT. The CDR3, as DNA: TGTGCCAGCAGTTTATTAGGGGCCCCCGGAGGACGTGGCAATCAGCCCCAGCATTTT. This encodes CASSLLGAPGGRGNQPQHF.

In its sample, this clonotype was seen many times. The V and J genes are TRBV6-5 and TRBJ1-1; TRBD1 aligns across 8 bases. V was clipped by 6 bases and J by 5 bases; unmatched bases: 5. Germline CDR1 reads MNHEY; CDR2 reads SVGAGI. This CDR3 is built from 13 residues. This chain's CDR3 is CASRTGERTEAFF. In DNA form, the CDR3 reads TGTGCCAGCAGGACAGGGGAGAGGACTGAAGCTTTCTTT.

This clonotype was detected many times. The rearrangement links TRBV7-8 to TRBJ2-1, with 11 bases matching TRBD2. CDR3 length: 15 residues. The junction had 4 bases not matched to a gene; V was cut back by 5 bases and J by 4 bases. Per the germline V gene, CDR1 is SGHVS and CDR2 is FQNEAQ. The CDR3 here is CASSGGLAAYNEQFF. CDR3 DNA sequence: TGTGCCAGCAGCGGGGGACTAGCGGCATACAATGAGCAGTTCTTC. Together with reference TRBV7-8 and TRBJ2-1, the CDR3 gives the full variable domain: GAGVSQSPRYKVAKRGQDVALRCDPISGHVSLFWYQQALGQGPEFLTYFQNEAQLDKSGLPSDRFFAERPEGSVSTLKIQRTQQEDSAVYLCASSGGLAAYNEQFFGPGTRLTVL.

V gene TRBV30 combines with J gene TRBJ2-1; 7 nucleotides agree with TRBD2. The junction had 7 bases not matched to a gene; V was cut back by 0 bases and J by 2 bases. Per the germline V gene, CDR1 is GTSNPN and CDR2 is SVGIG (reference sequence). CDR3 size: 16 residues. The CDR3 here is CAWSVRGTSAYNEQFF. CDR3 coding DNA: TGTGCCTGGAGTGTGAGGGGAACTAGCGCCTACAATGAGCAGTTCTTC.

The table lists this clonotype with many counts. The genes are TRBV5-1 and TRBJ2-2; TRBD1 matches at 8 bases. CDR3 length: 13 amino acids. The trim removed 7 bases at V and 5 bases at J, leaving 4 bases unmatched. Per germline, CDR1 SGHRS and CDR2 YFSETQ. In DNA form, the CDR3 reads TGCGCCAGCGGACAGGGCGAAACCGGGGAGCTGTTTTTT. Translating it yields CASGQGETGELFF.

This clonotype occurred many times. This chain connects TRBV7-2 to TRBJ2-2, with 7 bases aligning to TRBD2. With 3 bases clipped from V and 4 bases from J, the junction kept 5 bases outside the gene matches. CDR3 length: 15 amino acids. In germline, CDR1 is SGHTA, CDR2 FQGNSA. The CDR3 DNA reads TGTGCCAGCAGCTTGAGGACTAGGTCCACCGGGGAGCTGTTTTTT. Translated, it gives CASSLRTRSTGELFF.

This clonotype was detected many times. This chain joins TRBV5-1 and TRBJ1-1, with D perhaps TRBD1 (5 bases). Looked up from germline, CDR1 is SGHRS and CDR2 is YFSETQ. CDR3 size: 14 residues. Trimming removed 5 bases from V and 4 bases from J, with 15 bases in between. CDR3 DNA: TGCGCCAGCAGACCGACCGCGGGGGGCACTGAAGCTTTCTTT. Translation gives CASRPTAGGTEAFF.

This clonotype was counted a few times. The J gene is TRBJ1-5, the V gene TRBV6-1; no clear D gene. Trimming removed 8 bases at V and 5 bases at J, with 19 bases between. Germline V lookup: CDR1 MNHNS, CDR2 SASEGT. The CDR3 runs to 15 residues. CDR3 nucleotide sequence: TGTGCCAGCGTATGGACTGAGGAGGGTTATCAGCCCCAGCATTTT. Translated: CASVWTEEGYQPQHF.

This clonotype was seen many times. A junction boundary mismatches the germline segment, possibly from a read error. The rearrangement joins TRBV2 to TRBJ2-7, with D tentatively TRBD1 or TRBD2 (5 bases each). The CDR3 has 11 amino acids. The germline V gene encodes CDR1 SNHLY and CDR2 FYNNEI. The CDR3: CANSEGSVQYF. CDR3 DNA: TGTGCCAACAGTGAGGGGTCGGTGCAGTACTTC.

On this clonotype itself: One base away lies a much larger clone, so this may be a sequencing read error. The conserved final phenylalanine or tryptophan is absent from the CDR3, which likely points to a read error. Here the CDR3 DNA reads TGTGCCAGCAGTTCTAGTAGAGGGGAGACCCAGTACTGC. The encoded protein is CASSSSRGETQYC. The V and J genes are TRBV6-5 and TRBJ2-5; possibly TRBD2 for D (5 bases). V gave up 4 bases and J gave up 5 bases, with 11 bases separating them. This CDR3 region has 13 residues. Per germline, CDR1 MNHEY and CDR2 SVGAGI.

This chain uses TRBV20-1 with TRBJ1-1, with a weak D call TRBD1 (5 bases). Germline lookup yields CDR1 DFQATT and CDR2 SNEGSKA (reference sequence). The CDR3 loop spans 12 amino acids. V dropped 3 bases and J dropped 11 bases, with 16 bases sitting between them. The CDR3 DNA reads as TGCAGTGCTAGGGGGTCCGGGGCTGGGGCTTTCTTT. It translates to CSARGSGAGAFF.

This clonotype appeared many times. V gene TRBV29-1 combines with J gene TRBJ2-7, with D possibly being TRBD2 (6 bases). The CDR3 is 17 residues long. Germline-derived CDR1 and CDR2 are SQVTM and ANQGSEA. The ends were cut back, 1 base at V and 3 bases at J, with 22 bases in the middle. As DNA, the CDR3 is TGCAGCGTTGAAGTACCCCTGATCGCGGGAATTCACTACGAGCAGTACTTC. Translation: CSVEVPLIAGIHYEQYF.